Below are 16 T cell receptor beta chains sequenced from a single sample in a study of T cells in Graves' hyperthyroidism and ophthalmopathy (dated 2019 in TCRdb). Libraries were built with multiplex PCR. Sequenced on an Illumina HiSeq 2000. The TCR beta CDR3 regions were amplified from RNA transcripts. The TCR CDR3 was subjected to a first round of RT-PCR using the HTBI primer set and the Qiagen OneStep RT-PCR kit. TCRdb reworked the public reads: Q25 trimming with fastp, MiXCR clone assembly, productive beta chains retained. Each entry merges the rows of one CDR3 protein and shows their most common DNA and genes. In all, the sample holds roughly 300,000 distinct CDR3 sequences, and about 15% of those were seen once. The ten top clones hold approximately 23% of the sample. The sample taken for sequencing was blood. All receptors derive from a woman between 25 and 40 years old with Graves' hyperthyroidism.

A few counts support this clonotype. V usage is TRBV2 and J usage is TRBJ2-4; D remains ambiguous. The germline V and J ends were trimmed by 1 base and 0 bases, with 7 bases remaining between them. This CDR3 has 15 residues. Germline CDR1 SNHLY, CDR2 FYNNEI. CDR3 in DNA: TGTGCCAGCAGTGAAGGGGCCCTAGCCAAAAACATTCAGTACTTC. The encoded protein is CASSEGALAKNIQYF.

This clonotype has ten or more counts. The rearrangement uses TRBV18 and TRBJ1-1, with D possibly TRBD1 on 5 matching bases. This CDR3 is 14 amino acids long. The germline V and J ends were trimmed by 3 bases and 4 bases, with 12 bases remaining between them. The germline gives CDR1 KGHSH, CDR2 LQKENI. CDR3 loop: CASSPKQEGTEAFF. The CDR3 coding sequence is TGTGCCAGCTCACCCAAACAGGAGGGCACTGAAGCTTTCTTT.

This clonotype was seen more than once but under ten times. The rearrangement joins TRBV10-3 to TRBJ2-3; tentative D call: TRBD1 (6 bases). Looked up from germline, CDR1 is ENHRY and CDR2 is SYGVKD. This CDR3 is 14 amino acids long. Deletions cut 10 bases from V and 1 base from J, with 15 bases between. The CDR3 spells CATVGQFRTDTQYF. The CDR3 nucleotides are TGTGCCACCGTCGGACAGTTTCGCACAGATACGCAGTATTTT.

This clonotype was observed at least ten times. This chain joins TRBV20-1 and TRBJ2-5, with 10 bases fitting TRBD2. The germline V gene encodes CDR1 DFQATT and CDR2 SNEGSKA (reference sequence). The V and J ends lost 7 bases and 1 base, in that order; junction bases with no gene match: 18. CDR3 size: 18 residues. CDR3 sequence: CSVELMVAGGIGQETQYF. The CDR3 nucleotides read TGCAGTGTTGAATTAATGGTAGCGGGAGGTATTGGCCAAGAGACCCAGTACTTC.

Many counts were recorded for this clonotype. The chain combines TRBV2 with TRBJ1-5; D is undetermined. V was clipped by 8 bases and J by 0 bases, with 14 bases between them. In germline, CDR1 is SNHLY, CDR2 FYNNEI. CDR3 length: 15 amino acids. The CDR3 is CASANRPNSNQPQHF. In DNA form, the CDR3 reads TGTGCCAGCGCGAACAGACCAAATAGCAATCAGCCCCAGCATTTT.

In this sample, this clonotype turned up many times. This sequence joins TRBV20-1 and TRBJ2-7; 10 nucleotides align to TRBD1. V lost 6 bases and J lost 4; bases outside the gene matches: 9. Germline CDR1 DFQATT, CDR2 SNEGSKA (reference sequence). The CDR3 extends over 14 amino acids. The CDR3 reads CSAQDGTGVYEQYF. The CDR3 nucleotides are TGCAGTGCCCAAGACGGGACAGGGGTTTACGAGCAGTACTTC.

This clonotype has just a few counts. The V call is TRBV19, the J call TRBJ2-7; D is undetermined. This CDR3 is 13 amino acids long. CDR1 is LNHDA and CDR2 is SQIVND in the germline V gene (reference sequence). V was pared by 4 bases and J by 3 bases, with 10 bases between. The CDR3: CASSTSLFYEQYF. CDR3 sequence (DNA): TGTGCCAGTAGTACCTCCCTTTTCTACGAGCAGTACTTC.

This clonotype was found many times. This chain uses TRBV28 with TRBJ2-1; 9 bases align to TRBD2. Trimming removed 2 bases from V and 6 bases from J; junction bases left unmatched: 8. The CDR3 extends over 16 amino acids. Germline lookup yields CDR1 MDHEN and CDR2 SYDVKM. The CDR3 DNA follows: TGTGCCAGCAGTTTAATTCCGCTTAGCGGGAGCAATGAGCAGTTCTTC. This translates into CASSLIPLSGSNEQFF.

This clonotype was found many times. The chain is built from TRBV6-1 and TRBJ1-5; D unclear. CDR3 length equals 11 residues. The V and J ends lost 5 bases and 7 bases respectively, with 6 bases between them. Per the germline V gene, CDR1 is MNHNS and CDR2 is SASEGT. CDR3 sequence reads: CASSLRQPQHF. The DNA of the CDR3 is TGTGCCAGCAGTTTAAGACAGCCCCAGCATTTT.

This clonotype came up a few times. This chain uses TRBV6-1 with TRBJ1-3; D is ambiguous. Per the germline V gene, CDR1 is MNHNS and CDR2 is SASEGT. The CDR3 has 13 residues. With 4 bases removed from V and 4 bases from J, the gap between germline ends came to 8 bases. For the CDR3, the DNA is TGTGCCAGCAGTGTACTCCGGGGAAACACCATATATTTT. Its protein is CASSVLRGNTIYF.

The chain links TRBV3-1 to TRBJ2-7; 7 nucleotides align to TRBD2. CDR3 size: 14 residues. The ends lost 4 bases at V and 6 bases at J; junction bases unmatched: 9. The germline gives CDR1 LGHDT, CDR2 YNNKEL (reference sequence). CDR3 nucleotides: TGTGCCAGCAGCCGGGTGCGGGGGTTTCGCGAGCAGTACTTC. Amino acids: CASSRVRGFREQYF.

This clonotype was observed at least ten times. This sequence joins TRBV5-1 and TRBJ2-1; a possible D gene is TRBD2 (7 bases). Trimming removed 7 bases at V and 3 bases at J, with 14 bases between. The CDR3 covers 14 residues. Germline CDR1 is SGHRS and CDR2 is YFSETQ. Here the CDR3 reads CASGRGGDYNEQFF. In DNA form, the CDR3 reads TGCGCCAGCGGGAGAGGGGGGGACTACAATGAGCAGTTCTTC. Together with reference TRBV5-1 and TRBJ2-1, the CDR3 gives the full variable domain: KAGVTQTPRYLIKTRGQQVTLSCSPISGHRSVSWYQQTPGQGLQFLFEYFSETQRNKGNFPGRFSGRQFSNSRSEMNVSTLELGDSALYLCASGRGGDYNEQFFGPGTRLTVL.

This chain joins TRBV28 and TRBJ1-1; D gene unclear. The CDR3 covers 14 residues. CDR1 is MDHEN and CDR2 is SYDVKM in the germline V gene. Trimming took 7 bases from V and 0 from J, leaving 12 bases between them. The CDR3 bases are TGTGCCAGCACCGGCCAGCGGTTGAACACTGAAGCTTTCTTT. Protein sequence: CASTGQRLNTEAFF.

V is TRBV2 and J is TRBJ2-6, with D unclear. Per the germline V gene, CDR1 is SNHLY and CDR2 is FYNNEI. Deletions cut 1 base from V and 2 bases from J, with 3 bases between. The CDR3 covers 14 residues. This CDR3 is CASSEGAGANVLTF. In DNA, the CDR3 is TGTGCCAGCAGTGAAGGAGCTGGGGCCAACGTCCTGACTTTC.

As regards this clonotype: A read error may be the cause here, since a much bigger clone is one base away. The chain has TRBV2 and TRBJ2-7; no clear D. CDR3 length equals 12 residues. V was clipped by 6 bases and J by 4 bases, with 10 bases between them. The germline V gene has CDR1 SNHLY and CDR2 FYNNEI. The CDR3 is CASSLREYEQYF. The CDR3 DNA is TGTGCCAGCAGCCTCCGCGAGTACGAGCAGTACTTC.

This clonotype was seen at least ten times. V usage is TRBV6-1 and J usage is TRBJ1-1, with unresolved D. Between the trimmed V and J ends, which lost 10 bases and 6 bases, there was a span of 21 bases. The CDR3 is 14 amino acids. Looked up from germline, CDR1 is MNHNS and CDR2 is SASEGT. CDR3 bases: TGTGCCACCGAAGTGAGGCGCGGGTTGCCTGAAGCTTTCTTT. It is translated as CATEVRRGLPEAFF.